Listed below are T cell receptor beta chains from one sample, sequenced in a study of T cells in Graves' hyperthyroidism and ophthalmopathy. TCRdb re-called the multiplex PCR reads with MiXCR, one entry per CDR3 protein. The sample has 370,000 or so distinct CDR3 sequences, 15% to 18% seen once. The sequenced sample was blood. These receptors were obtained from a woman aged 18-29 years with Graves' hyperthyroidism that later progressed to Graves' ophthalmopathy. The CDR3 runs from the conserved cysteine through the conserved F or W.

CASSLSVSEITQYF	TRBV27	TRBJ2-3
CAIRDSTGYEQYF	TRBV10-3	TRBJ2-7
CASSPTSGRGDEQFF	TRBV6-2/TRBV6-3	TRBJ2-1
CATGPRAGDPPYSNQPQHF	TRBV2	TRBJ1-5
CATSPLWGGQPQHF	TRBV27	TRBJ1-5
CATSKWEGGPTYNEQFF	TRBV15	TRBJ2-1
CASVTGAPNEQFF	TRBV2	TRBJ2-1
CASSYWGGNEQFF	TRBV6-6	TRBJ2-1
CSASGLAGNTDTQYF	TRBV20-1	TRBJ2-3
CATSDPGQATDTQYF	TRBV24-1	TRBJ2-3
CASSLRLTETQYF	TRBV7-6	TRBJ2-5
CSAWTRTYGYTF	TRBV20-1	TRBJ1-2
CASSPKPGVTGTYEQYF	TRBV7-9	TRBJ2-7
CASSLSGYYNEQFF	TRBV7-9	TRBJ2-1
CASSPNHSNQPQHF	TRBV3-1	TRBJ1-5
CASSSSSMTPILADTQYF	TRBV6-1	TRBJ2-3
CASSVENEQFF	TRBV5-1	TRBJ2-1
CASSLKGAGRPGGRGYTF	TRBV11-2	TRBJ1-2
CASSYLGSSYNEQFF	TRBV6-5	TRBJ2-1
CSASTSGSAGTDTQYF	TRBV20-1	TRBJ2-3
CASSVDRGQYYGYTF	TRBV2	TRBJ1-2
CASSRDSFYYTGELFF	TRBV7-9	TRBJ2-2
CATTGRANTGELFF	TRBV15	TRBJ2-2
CASSSDISYEQYF	TRBV27	TRBJ2-7